A single sample is the source of the 7 T cell receptor beta chains below, sequenced in a study of blood T cell repertoires in COVID-19. The data were produced by immunoSEQ multiplex PCR, yet TCRdb's version contains in-frame clones alone and is incomplete. In the table there are under 95,000 clones, about 83% of which are singletons. Material: peripheral blood. The receptors were sampled from a woman aged 80 or over with acute or convalescent COVID-19.

V and J are TRBV5-4 and TRBJ2-5; 10 nucleotides line up with TRBD1. Per the germline V gene, CDR1 is SGHNT and CDR2 is YYREEE (reference sequence). V lost 1 base to trimming and J lost 3 bases; unmatched junction nucleotides: 6. The CDR3 runs to 16 residues. The CDR3 coding sequence is TGTGCCAGCAGCTTGATGGTGGGGACAGGGGAAGAGACCCAGTACTTC. Protein product: CASSLMVGTGEETQYF.

The V call is TRBV4-2, the J call TRBJ1-6; 11 nucleotides line up with TRBD1. Germline-derived CDR1 and CDR2 are LGHNA and YNFKEQ. Trimming cost V 4 bases and J 7 bases; bases outside gene matches: 9. This CDR3 spans 17 amino acids. In DNA, the CDR3 is TGTGCCAGCAGCCCCGAAGGGGACAGGGGGACGAATTCACCCCTCCACTTT. Protein sequence: CASSPEGDRGTNSPLHF.

The chain combines TRBV7-2 with TRBJ2-2, with TRBD2 matching over 7 bases. CDR1 SGHTA and CDR2 FQGNSA come from the germline V gene. This CDR3 has 14 amino acids. Trimming removed 1 base from V and 6 bases from J; junction bases left unmatched: 2. DNA of the CDR3: TGTGCCAGCAGCTTAGTTACTAGCGCCGGGGAGCTGTTTTTT. Protein product: CASSLVTSAGELFF.

The J gene is TRBJ2-4, the V gene TRBV5-1; 11 nucleotides agree with TRBD1. The CDR3 totals 14 residues. Germline-derived CDR1 and CDR2 are SGHRS and YFSETQ. V shed 5 bases, J shed 9 bases, and the junction held 7 bases outside the gene matches. As DNA, the CDR3 is TGCGCCAGCAGTCCGGGACAGGGGGTTACCATTCAGTACTTC. Translating it yields CASSPGQGVTIQYF.

This chain connects TRBV11-3 to TRBJ2-3; D unclear. V dropped 2 bases and J dropped 8 bases, with 8 bases sitting between them. The CDR3 consists of 12 residues. Per the germline V gene, CDR1 is SGHNT and CDR2 is YENEEA. CDR3 loop: CASSLSSSTQYF. For the CDR3, the DNA is TGTGCCAGCAGCTTATCGTCCTCTACGCAGTATTTT.

The chain uses TRBV23-1 and TRBJ2-3; D is unresolved. Being an ORF, TRBV23-1 has a function that is uncertain. The CDR3 spans 11 residues. Deletions cut 4 bases from V and 6 bases from J, with 5 bases between. The CDR3 spells CASSREDTQYF. DNA for the CDR3: TGCGCCAGCAGTCGCGAGGATACGCAGTATTTT.

The rearrangement uses TRBV30 and TRBJ1-4, with TRBD1 matching over 7 bases. The germline V gene has CDR1 GTSNPN and CDR2 SVGIG (reference sequence). The CDR3 is 14 amino acids. The V gene end was trimmed by 1 base and the J gene end by 8 bases; junction bases not matched to a gene: 7. DNA of the CDR3: TGTGCCTGGAGTGGCGGCAGGGGGAGGGAAAAACTGTTTTTT. Translating it yields CAWSGGRGREKLFF.